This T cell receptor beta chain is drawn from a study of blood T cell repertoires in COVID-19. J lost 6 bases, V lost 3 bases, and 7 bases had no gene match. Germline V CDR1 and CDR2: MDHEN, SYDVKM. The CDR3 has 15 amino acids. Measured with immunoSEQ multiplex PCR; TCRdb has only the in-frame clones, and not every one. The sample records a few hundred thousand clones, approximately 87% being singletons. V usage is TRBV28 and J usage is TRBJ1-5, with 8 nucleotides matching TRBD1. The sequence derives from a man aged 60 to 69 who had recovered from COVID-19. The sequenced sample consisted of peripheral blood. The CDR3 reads CASSFGAGGIQPQHF. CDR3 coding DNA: TGTGCCAGCAGTTTTGGGGCAGGGGGCATTCAGCCCCAGCATTTT.